This record looks at one TCR beta chain sequence and its context. Per the germline V gene, CDR1 is MNHNS and CDR2 is SASEGT. J gave up 0 bases and V 1 base, and 5 bases lay outside the gene matches. This CDR3 comprises 17 residues. The entry originates in a study of T cell changes during pregnancy in multiple sclerosis. Sequencing used immunoSEQ multiplex PCR; TCRdb keeps in-frame clones, though not all of them. The sample holds about 100,000 clones, 85% to 95% seen once. The receptor was isolated from a female donor with multiple sclerosis, enrolled in a pregnancy study. The chain carries TRBV6-1 and TRBJ2-1, with 8 bases that match TRBD2. Sequences were derived from peripheral blood, sampled before pregnancy. In DNA, the CDR3 is TGTGCCAGCAGTGAAGTATTAGCGGGAAGCTCCTACAATGAGCAGTTCTTC. Translation gives CASSEVLAGSSYNEQFF.